The 12 T cell receptor beta chains below all came from one sample that was sequenced in a study of shared clonotypes between healthy human individuals. Libraries were prepared by immunoSEQ multiplex PCR; TCRdb keeps only in-frame clonotypes and omits some of them. The sample yields under 850,000 clones, roughly 72% seen once. The sequencing input was memory CD4+ T cells sorted from blood. Subset described: CD45RA-negative fraction. The receptors were sampled from a woman aged 30 to 39 in good health.

This clone was detected a few times. The chain uses TRBV7-9 and TRBJ1-4, with D possibly TRBD1 on 5 matching bases. Germline-derived CDR1 and CDR2 are SEHNR and FQNEAQ (reference sequence). This CDR3 has 13 amino acids. V dropped 3 bases and J dropped 7 bases, with 9 bases sitting between them. The CDR3: CASSFRQSEKLFF. CDR3 sequence (DNA): TGTGCCAGCAGCTTTAGACAGAGTGAAAAACTGTTTTTT. Full variable domain (rest looked up from reference TRBV7-9 and TRBJ1-4): DTGVSQNPRHKITKRGQNVTFRCDPISEHNRLYWYRQTLGQGPEFLTYFQNEAQLEKSRLLSDRFSAERPKGSFSTLEIQRTEQGDSAMYLCASSFRQSEKLFFGSGTQLSVL.

The chain carries TRBV27 and TRBJ1-2; a possible D gene is TRBD1 (6 bases). The V end was cut by 6 bases, the J end by 0 bases, with 8 bases between. CDR3 length: 13 residues. CDR1 and CDR2 from the germline V gene are MNHEY and SMNVEV (reference sequence). CDR3 loop: CASSRTANYGYTF. The DNA for the CDR3 is TGTGCCAGCAGCCGGACAGCTAACTATGGCTACACCTTC.

A few counts support this clone. The chain has TRBV5-4 and TRBJ2-2, with 11 bases identical to TRBD2. The CDR3 length is 15 residues. CDR1 is SGHNT, CDR2 YYREEE, per germline (reference sequence). Unmatched junction bases numbered 4, after V lost 4 bases and J lost 5 bases. CDR3 nucleotides: TGTGCCAGCAGCCTAGCGGGAGGTCAGACCGGGGAGCTGTTTTTT. Protein sequence: CASSLAGGQTGELFF.

The genes are TRBV19 and TRBJ2-7; 10 positions agree with TRBD1. V shed 5 bases and J 0 bases; nucleotides not matched to a gene: 7. CDR3 length: 16 residues. Germline-derived CDR1 and CDR2 are LNHDA and SQIVND (reference sequence). The CDR3 protein is CASSAPGQGFSYEQYF. Written as DNA, the CDR3 is TGTGCCAGTAGTGCTCCGGGACAGGGGTTCTCCTACGAGCAGTACTTC.

The CDR3: CASVGVELGKLFF. CDR3 nucleotides: TGTGCCAGCGTCGGGGTTGAATTGGGGAAACTGTTTTTT. This chain connects TRBV28 to TRBJ1-4; D gene ambiguous. The CDR3 has 13 residues. Looked up from germline, CDR1 is MDHEN and CDR2 is SYDVKM. Between the trimmed V and J ends, which lost 8 bases and 11 bases, there was a span of 18 bases. The whole variable domain, filled in from reference TRBV28 and TRBJ1-4, reads DVKVTQSSRYLVKRTGEKVFLECVQDMDHENMFWYRQDPGLGLRLIYFSYDVKMKEKGDIPEGYSVSREKKERFSLILESASTNQTSMYLCASVGVELGKLFFGSGTQLSVL.

J is TRBJ1-1 and V is TRBV18; D perhaps matches TRBD1 (6 bases). CDR3 size: 16 residues. CDR1 is KGHSH, CDR2 LQKENI, per germline. Between the trimmed V and J ends, which lost 2 bases and 4 bases, there was a span of 17 bases. CDR3 loop: CASSPEIGTRGTEAFF. In nucleotides, the CDR3 is TGTGCCAGCTCACCAGAAATCGGGACAAGGGGCACTGAAGCTTTCTTT.

This clone has only one observation. The chain uses TRBV19 and TRBJ2-5; the D is unclear. The DNA end lines up better with TRBJ2-7; the J call may be wrong. There are 15 residues in the CDR3. CDR1 is LNHDA and CDR2 is SQIVND in the germline V gene (reference sequence). The CDR3 here is CASPLIGRSTYEQYF. The CDR3 DNA reads as TGTGCCAGTCCCCTAATTGGCAGGTCAACCTACGAGCAGTACTTC.

CDR3 region: CASSPPGGGNNEQFF. Here the CDR3 DNA reads TGTGCCAGCAGCCCGCCCGGAGGGGGTAACAATGAGCAGTTCTTC. The V call is TRBV4-2, the J call TRBJ2-1, with D tentatively TRBD1 or TRBD2 (6 bases each). In germline, CDR1 is LGHNA, CDR2 YNFKEQ. Trimming shortened V by 4 bases and J by 5 bases, and 15 bases separated the two germline ends. This CDR3 is built from 15 residues.

The chain couples TRBV27 to TRBJ1-5, with 10 bases matching TRBD1. CDR3 length equals 14 residues. The V gene's germline CDR1 is MNHEY and CDR2 SMNVEV (reference sequence). V trimming: 5 bases; J trimming: 2 bases; junction bases outside the gene matches: 0. CDR3 in DNA: TGTGCCAGCAGTGGGACAGGGGGCAATCAGCCCCAGCATTTT. Translating it yields CASSGTGGNQPQHF.

The rearrangement links TRBV10-1 to TRBJ2-5; 12 bases agree with TRBD2. The CDR3 spans 16 residues. V was pared by 0 bases and J by 5 bases, with 4 bases of the junction left unmatched. Per germline, CDR1 WNHNN and CDR2 SYGVQD (reference sequence). CDR3 loop: CASSESLAGGPETQYF. In nucleotides, the CDR3 is TGCGCCAGCAGTGAGTCTCTAGCGGGAGGGCCGGAGACCCAGTACTTC.

The chain carries TRBV6-5 and TRBJ1-2, with unresolved D. The CDR3 has 13 amino acids. V dropped 7 bases and J dropped 8 bases, with 17 bases sitting between them. Germline-derived CDR1 and CDR2 are MNHEY and SVGAGI. CDR3 protein: CASISLLGKGYTF. CDR3 nucleotides: TGTGCCAGCATTTCCCTTCTGGGGAAGGGCTACACCTTC.

The chain carries TRBV4-1 and TRBJ2-1; 10 nucleotides agree with TRBD2. Trimming removed 3 bases from V and 7 bases from J; junction bases left unmatched: 18. Germline loops: CDR1 MGHRA, CDR2 YSYEKL. CDR3 length equals 19 residues. CDR3: CASSHLPGGSSGRQNEQFF. The CDR3 bases are TGCGCCAGCAGCCACCTCCCGGGTGGATCTAGCGGGAGACAAAATGAGCAGTTCTTC.